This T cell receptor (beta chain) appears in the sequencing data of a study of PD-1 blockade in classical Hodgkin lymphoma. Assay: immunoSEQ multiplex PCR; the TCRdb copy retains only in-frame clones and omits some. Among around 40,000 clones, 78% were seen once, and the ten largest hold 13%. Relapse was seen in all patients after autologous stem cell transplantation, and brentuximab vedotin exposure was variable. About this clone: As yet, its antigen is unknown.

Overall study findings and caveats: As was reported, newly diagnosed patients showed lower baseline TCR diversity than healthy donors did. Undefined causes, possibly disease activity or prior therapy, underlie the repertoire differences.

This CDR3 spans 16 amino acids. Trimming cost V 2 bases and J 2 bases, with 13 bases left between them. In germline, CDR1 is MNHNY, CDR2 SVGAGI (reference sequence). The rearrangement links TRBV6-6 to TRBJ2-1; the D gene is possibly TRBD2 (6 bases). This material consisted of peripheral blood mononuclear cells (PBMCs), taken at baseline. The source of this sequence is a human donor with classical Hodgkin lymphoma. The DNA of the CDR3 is TGTGCCAGCAGTTACGGTGGAGGGAGTACCTACAATGAGCAGTTCTTC. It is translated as CASSYGGGSTYNEQFF.